A single sample gave rise to the 32 T cell receptor gamma chains below, sequenced in a study of Vδ1+ human thymocytes. Broader study findings: Thymic TRG and TRD repertoires appeared highly polyclonal.

Extracted RNA was reverse transcribed into cDNA. Multiplex PCR used pooled V-gene forward primers and a constant-region reverse primer to amplify CDR3s. TCRdb re-identified clones in the multiplex PCR reads via CATT. The profile shows 25,000 to 35,000 gamma-chain clones, about 18% of them singletons. Their cognate antigens are unknown. Sequenced sample: Vdelta1+ gamma-delta thymocytes from the thymus. The subset: FACS-sorted CD3+ TCRalphabeta- TCRVdelta1+ TCRVdelta2- thymocytes. The receptors here all came from a boy under two years old who had congenital heart surgery.

This clone was seen a handful of times. This may arise from a read error, as a much more abundant clone is one base away. Other DNA sequences within the sample encode an identical CDR3. This chain links TRGV3 with TRGJ1 or TRGJ2. CDR3 length equals 14 residues. J gave up 3 bases and V 0 bases, and 5 bases lay outside the gene matches. The germline CDR1 and CDR2 sequences are VTNTFY and YDVSTARD (reference sequence). The CDR3 is CATWDRPGYYKKLF. CDR3 DNA sequence: TGTGCCACCTGGGACAGGCCTGGTTATTATAAGAAACTCTTT.

Only a few counts were recorded for this clone. V gene TRGV2 combines with J gene TRGJP1. Germline V gene lookup returns CDR1 EGSNGY and CDR2 YDSYNSKV. With V trimmed by 3 bases and J by 6 bases, 7 bases remained unmatched. The CDR3 length is 14 residues. DNA of the CDR3: TGTGCCACCTGGGACATCCTACCTGGTTGGTTCAAGATATTT. Encoded protein: CATWDILPGWFKIF.

A few counts support this clone. Other DNA sequences in this specimen translate into the identical CDR3. The rearrangement joins TRGV2 to TRGJ1 or TRGJ2. Germline V lookup: CDR1 EGSNGY, CDR2 YDSYNSKV. The CDR3 runs to 15 residues. The V segment lost 1 base and the J segment 1 base; nucleotides outside the gene matches: 7. As DNA, the CDR3 is TGTGCCACCTGGGACGGCTCTTCAAATTATTATAAGAAACTCTTT. Protein: CATWDGSSNYYKKLF.

The chain has TRGV9 and TRGJP. There are 19 residues in the CDR3. The germline V gene encodes CDR1 GITISATS and CDR2 ISYDGTV (reference sequence). V was pared by 0 bases and J by 9 bases, with 14 bases of the junction left unmatched. As DNA, the CDR3 is TGTGCCTTGTGGGAGGTGGTCCCCCGTCTTTGGTTGGGCAAAAAAATCAAGGTATTT. This gives the protein CALWEVVPRLWLGKKIKVF.

The V gene is TRGV4, the J gene TRGJ1 or TRGJ2. The CDR3 is 12 residues long. The V gene end was trimmed by 5 bases and the J gene end by 7 bases; junction bases not matched to a gene: 8. CDR1 and CDR2 (germline): EGSTGY, YDSYTSSV. The CDR3 region has the DNA TGTGCCACCTGGGGGACTCCCTATAAGAAACTCTTT. Translated, it gives CATWGTPYKKLF.

About this clone itself: Other DNA sequences from this sample encode an identical CDR3 as well. The chain combines TRGV9 with TRGJP. Germline V gene data show CDR1 as GITISATS and CDR2 as ISYDGTV (reference sequence). Unmatched junction bases numbered 3, after V lost 0 bases and J lost 4 bases. The CDR3 runs 17 residues. The chain's CDR3 is CALWEVPQELGKKIKVF. Here the CDR3 DNA reads TGTGCCTTGTGGGAGGTGCCACAAGAGTTGGGCAAAAAAATCAAGGTATTT.

J is TRGJ1 or TRGJ2 and V is TRGV9. This CDR3 has 11 residues. In germline, CDR1 is GITISATS, CDR2 ISYDGTV (reference sequence). V was clipped by 9 bases and J by 7 bases; unmatched bases: 9. In DNA form, the CDR3 reads TGTGCCTTGCCGACCCCCTATAAGAAACTCTTT. Amino acids: CALPTPYKKLF.

This clone showed up just a few times. Other DNA sequences in the same sample also yield this CDR3. The J gene is TRGJ1 or TRGJ2, the V gene TRGV2. The CDR3 is 13 amino acids. Germline assignment: CDR1 EGSNGY and CDR2 YDSYNSKV. The junction had 6 bases not matched to a gene; V was cut back by 0 bases and J by 7 bases. In DNA, the CDR3 is TGTGCCACCTGGGACGGGCGTGGGTATAAGAAACTCTTT. This encodes CATWDGRGYKKLF.

This clone is medium-sized. The rearrangement uses TRGV8 and TRGJ1 or TRGJ2. J was trimmed by 3 bases and V by 6 bases; bases with no gene match: 2. Per germline, CDR1 VENAVY and CDR2 YDSYNSRV. The CDR3 is 11 amino acids. CDR3 nucleotide sequence: TGTGCCACCTGGTTTTATTATAAGAAACTCTTT. It is translated as CATWFYYKKLF.

This clone appeared a few times. The chain uses TRGV2 and TRGJ1 or TRGJ2. Looked up from germline, CDR1 is EGSNGY and CDR2 is YDSYNSKV. This CDR3 is built from 14 residues. V was clipped by 4 bases and J by 5 bases; unmatched bases: 11. As DNA, the CDR3 is TGTGCCACCTGGGAACTCGAAATCAATTATAAGAAACTCTTT. Residues: CATWELEINYKKLF.

V is TRGV5 and J is TRGJ1 or TRGJ2. Looked up from germline, CDR1 is VINAFY and CDR2 is YDVSNSKD. This CDR3 has 12 residues. V was clipped by 3 bases and J by 5 bases; unmatched bases: 4. CDR3 protein: CATWDEDYKKLF. The CDR3, as DNA: TGTGCCACCTGGGACGAGGATTATAAGAAACTCTTT.

Regarding this clone: Other DNA sequences in the same sample also yield this CDR3. The chain has TRGV3 and TRGJ1 or TRGJ2. J was trimmed by 4 bases and V by 0 bases; bases with no gene match: 6. Germline V gene data show CDR1 as VTNTFY and CDR2 as YDVSTARD (reference sequence). The CDR3 runs 14 residues. The CDR3 loop reads CATWDRPLYYKKLF. CDR3 nucleotide sequence: TGTGCCACCTGGGACAGGCCACTATATTATAAGAAACTCTTT.

There are a few counts of this clone. Translating this DNA gives a protein that differs at residue 7 from the TCRdb one, which belongs to a much larger clone; a read error is likely, and the protein shown is this translation. Distinct nucleotide sequences in the sample also encode this CDR3. The chain employs TRGV9 and TRGJ1 or TRGJ2. The CDR3 spans 11 residues. The germline CDR1 and CDR2 sequences are GITISATS and ISYDGTV (reference sequence). With V trimmed by 2 bases and J by 9 bases, 4 bases remained unmatched. CDR3 amino acids: CALWEGFKKLF. The CDR3 DNA reads as TGTGCCTTGTGGGAGGGATTTAAGAAACTCTTT.

V is TRGV4 and J is TRGJP1. The CDR3 extends over 16 amino acids. Trimming at V came to 0 bases and at J to 2 bases, leaving 6 bases not matched to a gene. CDR1 EGSTGY and CDR2 YDSYTSSV come from the germline V gene. The CDR3 protein is CATWDGPLTTGWFKIF. For the CDR3, the DNA is TGTGCCACCTGGGATGGGCCTTTAACCACTGGTTGGTTCAAGATATTT.

As regards this clone: Other DNA sequences in the same sample also yield this CDR3. This chain connects TRGV9 to TRGJP1. After removal of 0 bases from V and 2 bases from J, the junction contained 3 bases not matched to a gene. The CDR3 spans 15 residues. Germline V gene lookup returns CDR1 GITISATS and CDR2 ISYDGTV (reference sequence). CDR3 coding DNA: TGTGCCTTGTGGGAGGTGGGGACCACTGGTTGGTTCAAGATATTT. This codes for CALWEVGTTGWFKIF.

This clone was recorded a few times. The chain has TRGV2 and TRGJ1 or TRGJ2. The CDR3 is 14 residues long. Germline CDR1 and CDR2: EGSNGY and YDSYNSKV. V trimming: 0 bases; J trimming: 5 bases; junction bases outside the gene matches: 7. As DNA, the CDR3 is TGTGCCACCTGGGACGGGCTCGTAGATTATAAGAAACTCTTT. Its translation is CATWDGLVDYKKLF.

As concerns this clone: The sample contains more than one DNA sequence encoding this CDR3. V and J are TRGV5 and TRGJ1 or TRGJ2. The germline V gene encodes CDR1 VINAFY and CDR2 YDVSNSKD. Trimming at V came to 0 bases and at J to 3 bases, leaving 5 bases not matched to a gene. The CDR3 is 14 residues long. DNA of the CDR3: TGTGCCACCTGGGACAGGCCCCTTTATTATAAGAAACTCTTT. This sequence encodes CATWDRPLYYKKLF.

The chain couples TRGV9 to TRGJ1 or TRGJ2. The J segment lost 6 bases and the V segment lost 0 bases, leaving 11 bases of the junction unmatched. Germline lookup yields CDR1 GITISATS and CDR2 ISYDGTV (reference sequence). The CDR3 length is 15 residues. The CDR3 region is CALWEVSGSCYKKLF. As DNA, the CDR3 is TGTGCCTTGTGGGAGGTGTCCGGGTCATGTTATAAGAAACTCTTT.

This clone was seen more than once but under ten times. The V and J genes are TRGV2 and TRGJ1 or TRGJ2. V lost 4 bases, J lost 12 bases, and 12 bases stayed unmatched. Per the germline V gene, CDR1 is EGSNGY and CDR2 is YDSYNSKV. The length of the CDR3 is 12 residues. CDR3 DNA: TGTGCCACCTGGGATTTTAAAGGGGTGAAACTCTTT. Translation: CATWDFKGVKLF.

A few counts support this clone. This sequence joins TRGV4 and TRGJ1 or TRGJ2. Germline V gives CDR1 EGSTGY, CDR2 YDSYTSSV. Germline trimming cut 4 bases from V and 8 bases from J; bases unmatched to any gene: 5. The CDR3 runs to 11 residues. The CDR3 loop reads CATWEDDKKLF. DNA for the CDR3: TGTGCCACCTGGGAGGACGATAAGAAACTCTTT.

The J gene is TRGJP2, the V gene TRGV4. This CDR3 region has 15 residues. Germline assignment: CDR1 EGSTGY and CDR2 YDSYTSSV. Trimming took 1 base from V and 6 from J; bases not matched to a gene: 8. DNA of the CDR3: TGTGCCACCTGGGATGGTGATAAGGGTGATTGGATCAAGACGTTT. Encoded protein: CATWDGDKGDWIKTF.

This clone was counted only a few times. One end of the junction varies from germline; a read error may be responsible. The chain links TRGV9 to TRGJ1 or TRGJ2. This CDR3 region has 11 residues. Germline-derived CDR1 and CDR2 are GITISATS and ISYDGTV (reference sequence). The DNA of the CDR3 is TGTGCCCTGTGCGACCGATCTAAGAAACTCTTT. Protein product: CALCDRSKKLF.

This clone showed up just a few times. The chain couples TRGV4 to TRGJ1 or TRGJ2. This CDR3 comprises 14 residues. Looked up from germline, CDR1 is EGSTGY and CDR2 is YDSYTSSV. V was clipped by 3 bases and J by 2 bases; unmatched bases: 7. CDR3 protein: CATWDTPHYYKKLF. In DNA, the CDR3 is TGTGCCACCTGGGATACTCCTCATTATTATAAGAAACTCTTT.

This clone was counted only a few times. V usage is TRGV8 and J usage is TRGJP1. With 4 bases clipped from V and 11 bases from J, the junction kept 7 bases outside the gene matches. The CDR3 sequence is 12 residues long. CDR1 is VENAVY and CDR2 is YDSYNSRV in the germline V gene. CDR3 DNA sequence: TGTGCCACCTGGGACCACGACTGGTTCAAGATATTT. It yields the protein CATWDHDWFKIF.

V and J are TRGV3 and TRGJP2. Germline lookup yields CDR1 VTNTFY and CDR2 YDVSTARD (reference sequence). This CDR3 has 15 amino acids. V dropped 1 base and J dropped 1; count of bases not matched to a gene: 3. The CDR3, as DNA: TGTGCCACCTGGGACAGTCCTAGTAGTGATTGGATCAAGACGTTT. Residues: CATWDSPSSDWIKTF.

The table lists this clone with a few counts. The V gene is TRGV4, the J gene TRGJP1. The CDR3 contains 13 residues. CDR1 EGSTGY and CDR2 YDSYTSSV come from the germline V gene. J lost 2 bases, V lost 5 bases, and 2 bases had no gene match. CDR3 bases: TGTGCCACCTGGGGGACCACTGGTTGGTTCAAGATATTT. Protein sequence: CATWGTTGWFKIF.

The chain carries TRGV9 and TRGJ1 or TRGJ2. This CDR3 has 12 amino acids. The germline V gene encodes CDR1 GITISATS and CDR2 ISYDGTV (reference sequence). J lost 12 bases, V lost 2 bases, and 10 bases had no gene match. The CDR3 reads CALWEGTLRKLF. DNA for the CDR3: TGTGCCTTGTGGGAGGGGACCCTTCGGAAACTCTTT.

This clone has a handful of counts. Different DNA sequences within this sample yield the same CDR3. The chain has TRGV2 and TRGJP2. Looked up from germline, CDR1 is EGSNGY and CDR2 is YDSYNSKV. V gave up 0 bases and J gave up 10 bases; unmatched junction bases: 5. The CDR3 spans 13 residues. The CDR3 bases are TGTGCCACCTGGGACGGGCCTGGTTGGATCAAGACGTTT. Translating it yields CATWDGPGWIKTF.

This rearrangement joins TRGV8 to TRGJ1 or TRGJ2. This CDR3 spans 13 amino acids. Unmatched junction bases numbered 5, after V lost 4 bases and J lost 2 bases. Germline V gives CDR1 VENAVY, CDR2 YDSYNSRV. The CDR3 loop is CATWEPHYYKKLF. The CDR3 DNA sequence: TGTGCCACCTGGGAGCCTCATTATTATAAGAAACTCTTT.

This clone was recorded a few times. The rearrangement joins TRGV2 to TRGJP1. V lost 4 bases, J lost 3 bases, and 8 bases stayed unmatched. The CDR3 runs to 15 residues. Looked up from germline, CDR1 is EGSNGY and CDR2 is YDSYNSKV. CDR3 loop: CATWEWESTGWFKIF. The CDR3 DNA is TGTGCCACCTGGGAATGGGAATCCACTGGTTGGTTCAAGATATTT.

The chain links TRGV5 to TRGJ1 or TRGJ2. V gave up 1 base and J gave up 12 bases; unmatched junction bases: 12. Germline assignment: CDR1 VINAFY and CDR2 YDVSNSKD. CDR3 length: 13 amino acids. The DNA of the CDR3 is TGTGCCACCTGGGACAGTTTTAGAGGGGGGAAACTCTTT. Translating gives CATWDSFRGGKLF.

This clone was counted between two and nine times. Other DNA sequences in the sample encode the same CDR3. This sequence joins TRGV9 and TRGJ1 or TRGJ2. Germline V lookup: CDR1 GITISATS, CDR2 ISYDGTV (reference sequence). Losses at the gene ends were 3 bases for V and 3 bases for J; bases not matched to a gene: 5. CDR3 size: 13 residues. CDR3 in amino acids: CALWEPIYYKKLF. CDR3 sequence (DNA): TGTGCCTTGTGGGAGCCCATTTATTATAAGAAACTCTTT.